The 27 T cell receptor beta chains in this list originate from one sample, sequenced in a study of Tregs in tolerant kidney transplant recipients. Profiling relied on immunoSEQ multiplex PCR, and the TCRdb table lists in-frame clones only, not all of them. The table has about 240,000 clones, about 80% seen once. What was sequenced was CD4+ T cells from blood. These receptors came from a human donor in good health.

About this clone itself: The sample has other DNA sequences that encode this CDR3 too. V is TRBV2 and J is TRBJ2-7; TRBD1 matches at 10 bases. CDR3 size: 14 residues. Trimming cost V 5 bases and J 5 bases; bases outside gene matches: 6. Germline V gene sequence: CDR1 SNHLY, CDR2 FYNNEI. The DNA of the CDR3 is TGTGCCAGCAGTATTGAGGGACAGGGGCACGAGCAGTACTTC. Translation gives CASSIEGQGHEQYF.

J is TRBJ2-3 and V is TRBV11-2, with 9 bases matching TRBD2. Trimming took 5 bases from V and 4 from J; bases not matched to a gene: 16. In germline, CDR1 is SGHAT, CDR2 FQNNGV. The CDR3 has 18 amino acids. CDR3 in DNA: TGTGCCAGCAGCCCAACTTCCCGACCTAGCGGGACCCCAGATACGCAGTATTTT. Translation: CASSPTSRPSGTPDTQYF.

The chain combines TRBV10-1 with TRBJ2-5; 7 bases line up with TRBD2. This CDR3 is 16 amino acids long. V was pared by 0 bases and J by 2 bases, with 6 bases of the junction left unmatched. The V gene's germline CDR1 is WNHNN and CDR2 SYGVQD (reference sequence). The CDR3, as DNA: TGCGCCAGCAGTGAGTCGGGGGGGGTTTCTCAAGAGACCCAGTACTTC. This sequence encodes CASSESGGVSQETQYF.

The rearrangement uses TRBV6-5 and TRBJ1-3; possibly TRBD1 for D (5 bases). Germline CDR1 is MNHEY and CDR2 is SVGAGI. V lost 6 bases to trimming and J lost 0 bases, with 9 bases between them. This CDR3 has 14 residues. This CDR3 is CASRRDSSGNTIYF. As DNA, the CDR3 is TGTGCCAGCAGACGCGACAGCTCTGGAAACACCATATATTTT.

The V gene is TRBV18, the J gene TRBJ2-5, with 9 bases matching TRBD1. The CDR3 is made up of 16 amino acids. Trimming took 6 bases from V and 11 from J; bases not matched to a gene: 19. CDR1 and CDR2 (germline): KGHSH, LQKENI. Here the CDR3 reads CASSLLGSGTGQEQYF. CDR3 DNA: TGTGCCAGCTCCCTCTTGGGATCCGGGACAGGGCAAGAGCAGTACTTC.

The V gene is TRBV10-3, the J gene TRBJ2-7, with D unresolved. The CDR3 runs to 15 residues. V was shortened by 7 bases and J by 2 bases, with 18 bases between the two germline ends. Germline V lookup: CDR1 ENHRY, CDR2 SYGVKD. CDR3 protein: CAIMGEPTVTYEQYF. The CDR3, as DNA: TGTGCCATCATGGGCGAGCCCACTGTTACCTACGAGCAGTACTTC.

V usage is TRBV19 and J usage is TRBJ1-2, with TRBD1 matching over 7 bases. V was pared by 3 bases and J by 7 bases, with 2 bases of the junction left unmatched. Germline-derived CDR1 and CDR2 are LNHDA and SQIVND (reference sequence). The CDR3 contains 12 residues. The CDR3 is CASSMTGLGYTF. As DNA, the CDR3 is TGTGCCAGTAGTATGACAGGGCTTGGCTACACCTTC.

This sequence joins TRBV27 and TRBJ2-1; 8 bases fit TRBD2. The CDR3 is 16 amino acids. V was clipped by 5 bases and J by 1 base; unmatched bases: 7. CDR1 and CDR2 from the germline V gene are MNHEY and SMNVEV (reference sequence). CDR3 in DNA: TGTGCCAGCAGTACCCCCGGGACTAGTTCCTACAATGAGCAGTTCTTC. It specifies CASSTPGTSSYNEQFF.

The chain has TRBV6-5 and TRBJ1-4, with D unclear. The CDR3 is made up of 15 amino acids. V lost 6 bases, J lost 5 bases, and 16 bases lay in between. Germline-derived CDR1 and CDR2 are MNHEY and SVGAGI. The CDR3 bases are TGTGCCAGCAGCCGTAACGTCGGACGGAATGAAAAACTGTTTTTT. Amino acids: CASSRNVGRNEKLFF.

The V and J genes are TRBV10-1 and TRBJ1-1, with D unresolved. Trimming pared 3 bases from V and 2 bases from J, leaving 13 bases between. This CDR3 comprises 15 residues. CDR1 and CDR2 from the germline V gene are WNHNN and SYGVQD (reference sequence). The DNA for the CDR3 is TGCGCCAGCAGTGAAGGATCGGGCCGAAACACTGAAGCTTTCTTT. This gives the protein CASSEGSGRNTEAFF.

This chain connects TRBV27 to TRBJ2-1; 7 nucleotides match TRBD1. The CDR3 is 13 amino acids. The V gene end was trimmed by 4 bases and the J gene end by 9 bases; junction bases not matched to a gene: 6. The germline V gene encodes CDR1 MNHEY and CDR2 SMNVEV (reference sequence). CDR3 nucleotides: TGTGCCAGCAGTTATGGACAGGCGGGTGAGCAGTTCTTC. Amino acids: CASSYGQAGEQFF.

This clone was seen a few times. The J gene is TRBJ2-7, the V gene TRBV25-1; D call uncertain. Germline V CDR1 and CDR2: MGHDK, SYGVNS. V lost 5 bases and J lost 9, with 17 bases in between. The CDR3 is 13 amino acids. The CDR3 here is CASSPAVSPGQYF. CDR3 in DNA: TGTGCCAGCAGTCCGGCCGTGTCGCCCGGGCAGTACTTC.

The chain uses TRBV27 and TRBJ1-5, with D perhaps matching TRBD1 (6 bases). Trimming pared 6 bases from V and 3 bases from J, leaving 15 bases between. Germline values: CDR1 MNHEY, CDR2 SMNVEV (reference sequence). This CDR3 contains 15 residues. The CDR3 nucleotides read TGTGCCAGCAGGCCCGACAGGAGGGACAATCAGCCCCAGCATTTT. Translated: CASRPDRRDNQPQHF.

In its sample, this clone was seen once. The rearrangement joins TRBV4-1 to TRBJ2-1, with 10 bases aligning to TRBD2. In germline, CDR1 is MGHRA, CDR2 YSYEKL. After removal of 1 base from V and 4 bases from J, the junction contained 4 bases not matched to a gene. The CDR3 runs to 16 residues. CDR3 amino acids: CASSQVSGGVYNEQFF. The CDR3 region has the DNA TGCGCCAGCAGCCAAGTCAGCGGGGGGGTTTACAATGAGCAGTTCTTC.

The rearrangement links TRBV5-6 to TRBJ1-3; D uncertain. The V end lost 0 bases, the J end lost 1 base, and 11 bases lay between the germline ends. Germline-derived CDR1 and CDR2 are SGHDT and YYEEEE. This CDR3 comprises 16 residues. CDR3 sequence (DNA): TGTGCCAGCAGCTTGGGGAGTACGGGTTCTGGAAACACCATATATTTT. It is translated as CASSLGSTGSGNTIYF.

The chain joins TRBV7-9 to TRBJ1-2; D is unclear. V was clipped by 0 bases and J by 4 bases, with 12 bases between them. The CDR3 extends over 15 amino acids. From germline, CDR1 is SEHNR and CDR2 FQNEAQ (reference sequence). CDR3 residues: CASSLALARGYGYTF. For the CDR3, the DNA is TGTGCCAGCAGCTTAGCGCTGGCCCGGGGCTATGGCTACACCTTC.

The chain couples TRBV5-4 to TRBJ1-2; 10 bases align to TRBD1. J lost 3 bases, V lost 8 bases, and 10 bases had no gene match. The germline V gene encodes CDR1 SGHNT and CDR2 YYREEE (reference sequence). The CDR3 is made up of 15 amino acids. Written as DNA, the CDR3 is TGTGCCAGTATAGCTCGGGACAGGGGTTACTATGGCTACACCTTC. It translates to CASIARDRGYYGYTF.

Written as DNA, the CDR3 is TGTGCCAGTAGTAAGGGGTCAGGGAGTAAAGAGACCCAGTACTTC. Translated: CASSKGSGSKETQYF. This sequence joins TRBV19 and TRBJ2-5; the D gene could be TRBD1 or TRBD2 (5 bases each). CDR3 size: 15 residues. Germline loops: CDR1 LNHDA, CDR2 SQIVND (reference sequence). V was shortened by 4 bases and J by 3 bases, with 15 bases between the two germline ends. The full variable domain, its missing parts supplied by reference TRBV19 and TRBJ2-5, is DGGITQSPKYLFRKEGQNVTLSCEQNLNHDAMYWYRQDPGQGLRLIYYSQIVNDFQKGDIAEGYSVSREKKESFPLTVTSAQKNPTAFYLCASSKGSGSKETQYFGPGTRLLVL.

The chain combines TRBV10-1 with TRBJ2-4; D not certain. The germline V gene encodes CDR1 WNHNN and CDR2 SYGVQD (reference sequence). Trimming cost V 3 bases and J 2 bases, with 11 bases left between them. CDR3 size: 15 residues. The CDR3 spells CASSDFATTKNIQYF. The DNA of the CDR3 is TGCGCCAGCAGTGATTTTGCGACAACCAAAAACATTCAGTACTTC.

The chain recombines TRBV7-9 with TRBJ2-6, with a weak D call TRBD2 (5 bases). The germline V gene has CDR1 SEHNR and CDR2 FQNEAQ (reference sequence). This CDR3 spans 17 amino acids. Trimming removed 5 bases from V and 0 bases from J, with 14 bases in between. The CDR3 region is CASSKITGISGANVLTF. The DNA for the CDR3 is TGTGCCAGCAGCAAAATTACGGGAATCTCTGGGGCCAACGTCCTGACTTTC.

The chain carries TRBV29-1 and TRBJ2-3; D could derive from TRBD1 or TRBD2 (6 bases each). The CDR3 covers 14 residues. The V end lost 4 bases, the J end lost 5 bases, and 16 bases lay between the germline ends. CDR1 is SQVTM and CDR2 is ANQGSEA in the germline V gene. In DNA, the CDR3 is TGCAGCGTTGGGGTCGGGGGCCGCGTAGATACGCAGTATTTT. It codes for CSVGVGGRVDTQYF.

The genes are TRBV29-1 and TRBJ1-1; D might be TRBD1 (5 bases). V lost 6 bases and J lost 4, with 21 bases in between. In germline, CDR1 is SQVTM, CDR2 ANQGSEA. The CDR3 has 15 residues. This CDR3 is CSVREGFLGLTEAFF. CDR3 bases: TGCAGCGTCCGGGAGGGGTTTTTGGGCCTCACTGAAGCTTTCTTT.

V is TRBV6-1 and J is TRBJ1-2, with D possibly TRBD1 on 5 matching bases. Trimming shortened V by 4 bases and J by 1 base, and 16 bases separated the two germline ends. CDR1 is MNHNS, CDR2 SASEGT, per germline. This CDR3 has 16 amino acids. The CDR3 DNA follows: TGTGCCAGCAGTGGAGACAGCCGATATTATAACTATGGCTACACCTTC. It translates to CASSGDSRYYNYGYTF.

The chain combines TRBV19 with TRBJ2-1, with 10 positions matching TRBD2. Germline V gene lookup returns CDR1 LNHDA and CDR2 SQIVND (reference sequence). With V trimmed by 4 bases and J by 6 bases, 9 bases remained unmatched. This CDR3 contains 16 residues. The CDR3 reads CASSRGAGGPGNEQFF. The CDR3, as DNA: TGTGCCAGTAGTAGGGGAGCGGGGGGGCCTGGCAATGAGCAGTTCTTC. Looking up the rest from reference TRBV19 and TRBJ2-1 gives the full variable domain: DGGITQSPKYLFRKEGQNVTLSCEQNLNHDAMYWYRQDPGQGLRLIYYSQIVNDFQKGDIAEGYSVSREKKESFPLTVTSAQKNPTAFYLCASSRGAGGPGNEQFFGPGTRLTVL.

This chain links TRBV5-4 with TRBJ2-1; the D call may be TRBD1 or TRBD2 (5 bases each). The CDR3 is 15 amino acids. Trimming removed 0 bases from V and 2 bases from J, with 9 bases in between. Per the germline V gene, CDR1 is SGHNT and CDR2 is YYREEE (reference sequence). The CDR3 loop is CASSLGGGPYNEQFF. In DNA form, the CDR3 reads TGTGCCAGCAGCTTGGGTGGGGGACCCTACAATGAGCAGTTCTTC.

CDR3 protein: CASSSTATAFF. CDR3 nucleotide sequence: TGTGCCAGCAGCTCGACAGCTACGGCTTTCTTT. The rearrangement links TRBV7-8 to TRBJ1-1, with a tentative D call TRBD1 (5 bases). The CDR3 is 11 residues long. Deletions cut 4 bases from V and 11 bases from J, with 11 bases between. Germline values: CDR1 SGHVS, CDR2 FQNEAQ.

The J gene is TRBJ2-5, the V gene TRBV30, with D possibly matching TRBD1 (8 bases). The CDR3 totals 12 residues. Trimming pared 6 bases from V and 5 bases from J, leaving 13 bases between. Germline assignment: CDR1 GTSNPN and CDR2 SVGIG (reference sequence). Here the CDR3 reads CACQQGGETQYF. The CDR3 region has the DNA TGTGCCTGCCAACAGGGGGGGGAGACCCAGTACTTC.